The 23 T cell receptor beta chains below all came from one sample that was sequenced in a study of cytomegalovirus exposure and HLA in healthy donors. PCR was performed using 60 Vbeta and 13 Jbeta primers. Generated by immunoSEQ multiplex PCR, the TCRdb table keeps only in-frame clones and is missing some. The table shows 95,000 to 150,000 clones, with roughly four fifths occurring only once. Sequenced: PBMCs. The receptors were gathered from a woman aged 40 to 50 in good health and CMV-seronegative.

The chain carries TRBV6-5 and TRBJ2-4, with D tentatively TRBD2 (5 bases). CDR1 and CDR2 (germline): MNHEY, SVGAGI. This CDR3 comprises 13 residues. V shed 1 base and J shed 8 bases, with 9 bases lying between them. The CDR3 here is CASSYFSGDIQYF. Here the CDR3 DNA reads TGTGCCAGCAGTTACTTCTCCGGGGACATTCAGTACTTC.

The CDR3 spells CSVEGGREPYNEQFF. DNA of the CDR3: TGCAGCGTTGAGGGCGGGAGGGAACCCTACAATGAGCAGTTCTTC. The chain uses TRBV29-1 and TRBJ2-1; 9 bases line up with TRBD2. This CDR3 contains 15 residues. Germline values: CDR1 SQVTM, CDR2 ANQGSEA. Unmatched junction bases numbered 5, after V lost 3 bases and J lost 2 bases.

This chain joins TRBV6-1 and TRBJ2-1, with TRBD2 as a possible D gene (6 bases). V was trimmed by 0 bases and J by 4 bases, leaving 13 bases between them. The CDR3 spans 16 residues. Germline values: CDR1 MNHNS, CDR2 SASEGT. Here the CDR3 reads CASSEALAGLYNEQFF. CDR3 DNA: TGTGCCAGCAGTGAAGCGTTGGCGGGACTGTACAATGAGCAGTTCTTC.

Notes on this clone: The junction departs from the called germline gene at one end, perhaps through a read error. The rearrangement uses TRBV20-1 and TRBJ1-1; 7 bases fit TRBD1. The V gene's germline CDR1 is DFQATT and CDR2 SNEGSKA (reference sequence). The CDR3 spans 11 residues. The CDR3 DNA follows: TGCAGTGCTAGGACAGGGTCTAGAGCTTTTTTT. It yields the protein CSARTGSRAFF.

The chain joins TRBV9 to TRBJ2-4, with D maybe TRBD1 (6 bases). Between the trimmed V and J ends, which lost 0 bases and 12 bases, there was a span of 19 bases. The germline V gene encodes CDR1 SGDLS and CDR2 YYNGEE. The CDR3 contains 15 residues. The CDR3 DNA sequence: TGTGCCAGCAGCGTAGCTGGGGAGCCGGTGGACAGTCAGTACTTC. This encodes CASSVAGEPVDSQYF.

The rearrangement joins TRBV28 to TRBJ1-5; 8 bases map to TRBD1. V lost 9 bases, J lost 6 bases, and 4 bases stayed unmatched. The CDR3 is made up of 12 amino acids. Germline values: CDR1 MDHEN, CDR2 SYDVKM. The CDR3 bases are TGTGCCAGTGCAGGGGGCAGTCAGCCCCAGCATTTT. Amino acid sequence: CASAGGSQPQHF. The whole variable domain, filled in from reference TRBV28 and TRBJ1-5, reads DVKVTQSSRYLVKRTGEKVFLECVQDMDHENMFWYRQDPGLGLRLIYFSYDVKMKEKGDIPEGYSVSREKKERFSLILESASTNQTSMYLCASAGGSQPQHFGDGTRLSIL.

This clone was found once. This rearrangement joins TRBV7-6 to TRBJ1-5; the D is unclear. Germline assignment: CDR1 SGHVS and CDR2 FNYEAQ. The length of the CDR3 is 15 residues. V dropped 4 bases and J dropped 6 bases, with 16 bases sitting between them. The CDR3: CASSSGEGIGQPQHF. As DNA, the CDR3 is TGTGCCAGCAGCTCCGGTGAGGGAATCGGTCAGCCCCAGCATTTT.

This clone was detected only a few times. The CDR3 bases are TGTGCCAGCAGTTATAGCGGGAATGAGCAGTTCTTC. Translated: CASSYSGNEQFF. The rearrangement links TRBV5-4 to TRBJ2-1; 7 bases fit TRBD2. From germline, CDR1 is SGHNT and CDR2 YYREEE (reference sequence). CDR3 length: 12 amino acids. V lost 5 bases to trimming and J lost 7 bases; unmatched junction nucleotides: 3.

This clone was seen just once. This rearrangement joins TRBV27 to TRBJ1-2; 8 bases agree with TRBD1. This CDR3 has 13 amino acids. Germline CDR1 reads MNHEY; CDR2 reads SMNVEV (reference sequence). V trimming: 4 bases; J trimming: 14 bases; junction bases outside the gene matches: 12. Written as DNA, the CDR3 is TGTGCCAGCAGTTCACCAAGCAGGGGGCGTACAACCTTC. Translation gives CASSSPSRGRTTF.

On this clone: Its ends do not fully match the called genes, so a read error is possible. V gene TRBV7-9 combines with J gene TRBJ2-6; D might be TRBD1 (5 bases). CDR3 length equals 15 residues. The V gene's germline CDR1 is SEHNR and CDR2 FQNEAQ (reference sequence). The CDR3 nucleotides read TGTGCCAGCAGCTTAGAGGGGTTTGGGGCCAACGGCCTGACTTTC. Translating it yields CASSLEGFGANGLTF.

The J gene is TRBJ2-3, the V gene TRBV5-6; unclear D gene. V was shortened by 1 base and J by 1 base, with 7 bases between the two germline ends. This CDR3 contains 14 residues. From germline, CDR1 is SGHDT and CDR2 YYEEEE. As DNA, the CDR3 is TGTGCCAGCAGCTTGCTAACCCGCACAGATACGCAGTATTTT. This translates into CASSLLTRTDTQYF.

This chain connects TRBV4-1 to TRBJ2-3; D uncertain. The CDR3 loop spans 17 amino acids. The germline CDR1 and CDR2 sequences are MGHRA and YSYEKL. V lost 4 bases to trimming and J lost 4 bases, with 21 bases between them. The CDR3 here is CASSRVVGPATPDTQYF. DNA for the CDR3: TGCGCCAGCAGCCGGGTGGTGGGCCCGGCGACCCCAGATACGCAGTATTTT.

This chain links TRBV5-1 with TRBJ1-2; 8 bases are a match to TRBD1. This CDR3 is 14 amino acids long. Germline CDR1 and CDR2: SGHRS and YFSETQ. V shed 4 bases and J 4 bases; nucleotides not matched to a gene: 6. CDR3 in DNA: TGCGCCAGCAGCCCGACAGGGGACACCTATGGCTACACCTTC. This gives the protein CASSPTGDTYGYTF. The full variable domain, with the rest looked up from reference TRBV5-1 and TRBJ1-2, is KAGVTQTPRYLIKTRGQQVTLSCSPISGHRSVSWYQQTPGQGLQFLFEYFSETQRNKGNFPGRFSGRQFSNSRSEMNVSTLELGDSALYLCASSPTGDTYGYTFGSGTRLTVV.

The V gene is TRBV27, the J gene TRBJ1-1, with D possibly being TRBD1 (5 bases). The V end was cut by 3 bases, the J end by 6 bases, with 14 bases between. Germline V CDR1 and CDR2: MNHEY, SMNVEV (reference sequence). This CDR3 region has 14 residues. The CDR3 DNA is TGTGCCAGCAGTTTTCGGTGGGGGGGGGCTGAAGCTTTCTTT. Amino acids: CASSFRWGGAEAFF.

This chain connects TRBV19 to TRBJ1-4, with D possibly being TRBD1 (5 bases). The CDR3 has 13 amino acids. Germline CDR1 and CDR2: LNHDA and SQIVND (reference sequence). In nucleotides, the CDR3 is TGTGACATGGTGGAGGGGACTAATGAAAAACTGTTTTTT. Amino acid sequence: CDMVEGTNEKLFF. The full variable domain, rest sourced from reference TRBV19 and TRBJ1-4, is DGGITQSPKYLFRKEGQNVTLSCEQNLNHDAMYWYRQDPGQGLRLIYYSQIVNDFQKGDIAEGYSVSREKKESFPLTVTSAQKNPTAFYLCDMVEGTNEKLFFGSGTQLSVL.

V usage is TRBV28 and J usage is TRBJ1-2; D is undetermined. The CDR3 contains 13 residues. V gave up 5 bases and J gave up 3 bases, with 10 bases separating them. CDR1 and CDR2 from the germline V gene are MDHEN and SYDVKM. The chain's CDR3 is CASSRYLDYGYTF. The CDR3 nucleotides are TGTGCCAGCAGTCGGTACCTCGACTATGGCTACACCTTC.

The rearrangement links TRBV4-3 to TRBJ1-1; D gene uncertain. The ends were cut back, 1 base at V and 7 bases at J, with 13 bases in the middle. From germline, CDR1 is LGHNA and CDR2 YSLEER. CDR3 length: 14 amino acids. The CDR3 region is CASSQGLGGNEAFF. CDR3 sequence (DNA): TGCGCCAGCAGCCAAGGTTTAGGAGGGAATGAAGCTTTCTTT.

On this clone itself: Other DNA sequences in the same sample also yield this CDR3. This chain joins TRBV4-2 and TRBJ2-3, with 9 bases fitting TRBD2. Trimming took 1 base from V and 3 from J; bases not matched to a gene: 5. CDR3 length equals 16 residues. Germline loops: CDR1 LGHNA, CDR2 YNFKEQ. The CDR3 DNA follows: TGTGCCAGCAGCCAAGGCAATAGCGGGAGTACAGATACGCAGTATTTT. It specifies CASSQGNSGSTDTQYF.

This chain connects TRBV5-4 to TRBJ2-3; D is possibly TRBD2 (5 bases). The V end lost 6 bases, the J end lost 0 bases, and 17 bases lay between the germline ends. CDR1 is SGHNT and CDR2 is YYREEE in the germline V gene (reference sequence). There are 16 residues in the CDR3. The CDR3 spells CASKTLVAASTDTQYF. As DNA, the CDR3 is TGTGCCAGCAAAACACTAGTGGCTGCTAGCACAGATACGCAGTATTTT.

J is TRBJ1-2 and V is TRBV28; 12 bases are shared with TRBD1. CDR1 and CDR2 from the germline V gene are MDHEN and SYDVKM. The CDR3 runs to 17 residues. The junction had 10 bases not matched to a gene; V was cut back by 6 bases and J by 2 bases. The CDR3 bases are TGTGCCAGCAGCCAGGCGGGACAGGGGGCCACCAACTATGGCTACACCTTC. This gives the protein CASSQAGQGATNYGYTF.

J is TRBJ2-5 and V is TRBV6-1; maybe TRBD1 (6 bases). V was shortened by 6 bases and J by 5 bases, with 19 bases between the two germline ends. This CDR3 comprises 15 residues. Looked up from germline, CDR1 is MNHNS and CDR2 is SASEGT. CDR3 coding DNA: TGTGCCAGCAGCACGGGGACCCGTACAGGGGAGACCCAGTACTTC. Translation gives CASSTGTRTGETQYF.

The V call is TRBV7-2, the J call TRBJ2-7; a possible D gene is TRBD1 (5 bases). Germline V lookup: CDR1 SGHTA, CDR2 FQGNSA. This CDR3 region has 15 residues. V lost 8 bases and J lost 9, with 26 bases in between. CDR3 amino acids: CASGPSLKGYQGQYF. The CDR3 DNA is TGTGCCAGCGGCCCATCTTTAAAAGGGTACCAGGGGCAGTACTTC.

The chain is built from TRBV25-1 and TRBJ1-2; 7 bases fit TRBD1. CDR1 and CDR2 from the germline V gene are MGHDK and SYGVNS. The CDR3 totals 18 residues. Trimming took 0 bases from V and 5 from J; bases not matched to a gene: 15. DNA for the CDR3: TGTGCCAGCAGTGAATATAACCCCTCGCAGGGGGATAGATATGGCTACACCTTC. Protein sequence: CASSEYNPSQGDRYGYTF.